Each of the 23 T cell receptor beta chains below was sequenced from the same sample in a study of identical twins. TCRdb reprocessed the 5' RACE reads via MiXCR and lists one record per CDR3 protein. The sample holds hundreds of thousands of distinct CDR3 sequences, 21% seen once. Another study also made use of these data, one on T cells expressing NK-cell markers.

Sequencing was done on a sample of PBMCs. The receptors were sampled from a woman younger than 30 in good health.

This clonotype was recorded a few times. The CDR3 DNA is TGCAGCGTTGCCTTGAGGGGTGAGCAGTTCTTC. Protein: CSVALRGEQFF. The chain combines TRBV29-1 with TRBJ2-1; the D gene could be TRBD1 or TRBD2 (5 bases each). This CDR3 has 11 residues. Germline V gives CDR1 SQVTM, CDR2 ANQGSEA. V dropped 4 bases and J dropped 9 bases, with 10 bases sitting between them.

This clonotype was seen at least ten times. The DNA of the CDR3 is TGCAGCGTTTCCCTCGGACGGTCATTCAAAAACATTCAGTACTTC. Residues: CSVSLGRSFKNIQYF. The chain carries TRBV29-1 and TRBJ2-4; no firm D call. Germline CDR1 is SQVTM and CDR2 is ANQGSEA. V gave up 5 bases and J gave up 3 bases, with 17 bases separating them. The CDR3 extends over 15 amino acids.

This clonotype was seen at least ten times. CDR3 residues: CSAVMGGRAPDTQYF. In nucleotides, the CDR3 is TGCAGTGCTGTAATGGGCGGGAGGGCCCCAGATACGCAGTATTTT. The genes are TRBV20-1 and TRBJ2-3, with TRBD2 matching 9 bases. V was clipped by 5 bases and J by 4 bases; unmatched bases: 10. The CDR3 contains 15 residues. CDR1 is DFQATT and CDR2 is SNEGSKA in the germline V gene (reference sequence).

In this sample, this clonotype turned up many times. V usage is TRBV2 and J usage is TRBJ2-5; TRBD1 matches 7 bases. The CDR3 covers 13 residues. V lost 9 bases to trimming and J lost 2 bases; unmatched junction nucleotides: 6. Looked up from germline, CDR1 is SNHLY and CDR2 is FYNNEI. The CDR3 reads CASQGDIQETQYF. The CDR3, as DNA: TGTGCCAGTCAGGGGGACATACAAGAGACCCAGTACTTC.

This clonotype was detected a few times. The chain joins TRBV29-1 to TRBJ2-7; 9 nucleotides align to TRBD2. The CDR3 runs 14 residues. Trimming at V came to 4 bases and at J to 0 bases, leaving 4 bases not matched to a gene. The germline V gene encodes CDR1 SQVTM and CDR2 ANQGSEA. As DNA, the CDR3 is TGCAGCGTTGGGACTAGCGCGAGCTCCTACGAGCAGTACTTC. It encodes CSVGTSASSYEQYF.

This clonotype appeared a few times. The chain employs TRBV28 and TRBJ2-7, with TRBD2 identical over 7 bases. The V gene end was trimmed by 8 bases and the J gene end by 6 bases; junction bases not matched to a gene: 13. The CDR3 has 14 amino acids. The germline gives CDR1 MDHEN, CDR2 SYDVKM. The CDR3 DNA reads TGTGCCAGCCGTGGATGGTCAGGGAGGGGCGAGCAGTACTTC. It specifies CASRGWSGRGEQYF.

This clonotype was seen more than once but under ten times. V is TRBV12-3 or TRBV12-4 and J is TRBJ2-1, with D perhaps TRBD2 (7 bases). Trimming left V 7 bases short and J 7 bases short, with 23 bases between. CDR3 length equals 16 residues. In DNA form, the CDR3 reads TGTGCCAGCACCGTCGTGGGGGCTAGCGGTGGGAATGAGCAGTTCTTC. It translates to CASTVVGASGGNEQFF.

V is TRBV20-1 and J is TRBJ2-5; D ambiguous. This CDR3 has 12 amino acids. V lost 3 bases and J 4 bases, leaving 9 bases between the germline ends. The V gene's germline CDR1 is DFQATT and CDR2 SNEGSKA (reference sequence). The CDR3 loop is CSARFGGETQYF. Written as DNA, the CDR3 is TGCAGTGCTAGGTTTGGCGGAGAGACCCAGTACTTC.

This chain joins TRBV20-1 and TRBJ2-5; possibly TRBD2 for D (5 bases). The CDR3 has 14 residues. V shed 2 bases and J shed 2 bases, with 12 bases lying between them. Looked up from germline, CDR1 is DFQATT and CDR2 is SNEGSKA (reference sequence). CDR3 DNA sequence: TGCAGTGCTAGATGGAGGAGCGTACAAGAGACCCAGTACTTC. This gives the protein CSARWRSVQETQYF.

The chain has TRBV12-3 or TRBV12-4 and TRBJ2-6; 7 bases agree with TRBD2. CDR3 length: 14 residues. Trimming removed 10 bases from V and 1 base from J; junction bases left unmatched: 4. This chain's CDR3 is CAIGRSSGANVLTF. The CDR3, as DNA: TGTGCCATCGGGAGGAGTTCTGGGGCCAACGTCCTGACTTTC.

This clonotype was recorded a few times. The chain carries TRBV12-3 or TRBV12-4 and TRBJ2-3, with D perhaps assigned TRBD1 or TRBD2 (5 bases each). V gave up 2 bases and J gave up 8 bases, with 14 bases separating them. This CDR3 spans 14 amino acids. The CDR3 DNA follows: TGTGCCAGCAGTTTACCGGGACGGACACGTACGCAGTATTTT. It encodes CASSLPGRTRTQYF.

This clonotype turned up a few times. The chain employs TRBV27 and TRBJ1-2, with 8 nucleotides matching TRBD1. The CDR3 covers 14 residues. Germline assignment: CDR1 MNHEY and CDR2 SMNVEV (reference sequence). V was clipped by 6 bases and J by 4 bases; unmatched bases: 7. The CDR3 nucleotides read TGTGCCAGCAGCCAAAATGACAGGGGCTATGGCTACACCTTC. It is translated as CASSQNDRGYGYTF.

This CDR3 is CSAPRDIRETQYF. Written as DNA, the CDR3 is TGCAGTGCCCCCCGGGACATCAGGGAGACCCAGTACTTC. V is TRBV20-1 and J is TRBJ2-5, with a possible D match to TRBD1 (6 bases). Germline-derived CDR1 and CDR2 are DFQATT and SNEGSKA (reference sequence). This CDR3 is built from 13 residues. V lost 6 bases to trimming and J lost 5 bases, with 16 bases between them.

The table lists this clonotype with a few counts. The chain uses TRBV15 and TRBJ2-3; TRBD2 is a possible D gene (6 bases). Germline-derived CDR1 and CDR2 are LNHNV and YYDKDF (reference sequence). The CDR3 totals 14 residues. The V and J ends lost 3 bases and 2 bases respectively, with 9 bases between them. CDR3 loop: CATSRRDSTDTQYF. DNA for the CDR3: TGTGCCACCAGCAGGCGGGATTCCACAGATACGCAGTATTTT.

The chain has TRBV20-1 and TRBJ1-6, with D unresolved. From germline, CDR1 is DFQATT and CDR2 SNEGSKA (reference sequence). With 0 bases removed from V and 10 bases from J, the gap between germline ends came to 13 bases. The CDR3 consists of 14 residues. The CDR3 DNA follows: TGCAGTGCTAGAGATCTATCAGCTTCCTCACCCCTCCACTTT. As protein: CSARDLSASSPLHF.

This clonotype was found a few times. This chain joins TRBV7-9 and TRBJ2-1, with D maybe TRBD2 (5 bases). Germline lookup yields CDR1 SEHNR and CDR2 FQNEAQ (reference sequence). The CDR3 length is 15 residues. Trimming took 4 bases from V and 7 from J, leaving 17 bases between them. DNA of the CDR3: TGTGCCAGCAGCTCCCCTAGCAGCCCGGGGAATGAGCAGTTCTTC. Protein sequence: CASSSPSSPGNEQFF.

In this sample, this clonotype turned up many times. This chain links TRBV25-1 with TRBJ2-7, with 8 bases fitting TRBD1. The CDR3 is 14 residues long. Germline CDR1 and CDR2: MGHDK and SYGVNS. V shed 5 bases and J 4 bases; nucleotides not matched to a gene: 7. CDR3 amino acids: CASSIGTGSYEQYF. CDR3 bases: TGTGCCAGCAGTATCGGGACAGGATCTTACGAGCAGTACTTC.

The rearrangement joins TRBV5-1 to TRBJ2-1; D unclear. Germline CDR1 and CDR2: SGHRS and YFSETQ. Trimming left V 0 bases short and J 8 bases short, with 9 bases between. The CDR3 is 13 residues long. Written as DNA, the CDR3 is TGCGCCAGCAGCTTGGTCTCTGAATATGAGCAGTTCTTC. It yields the protein CASSLVSEYEQFF.

V and J are TRBV7-9 and TRBJ2-3; 9 bases map to TRBD2. Per the germline V gene, CDR1 is SEHNR and CDR2 is FQNEAQ (reference sequence). This CDR3 region has 15 residues. Trimming removed 4 bases from V and 3 bases from J; junction bases left unmatched: 5. CDR3 residues: CASSSIAGETDTQYF. The CDR3 region has the DNA TGTGCCAGCAGCTCAATAGCGGGAGAGACAGATACGCAGTATTTT.

The chain has TRBV10-2 and TRBJ1-1, with D maybe TRBD1 (5 bases). The CDR3 length is 15 residues. Germline loops: CDR1 WSHSY, CDR2 SAAADI. V was clipped by 8 bases and J by 4 bases, with 20 bases between them. For the CDR3, the DNA is TGCGCCAGCGCTGGGGCCCGGGGCCTGGGCACTGAAGCTTTCTTT. It yields the protein CASAGARGLGTEAFF.

In its sample, this clonotype was seen a few times. The chain combines TRBV24-1 with TRBJ2-1, with 9 bases fitting TRBD1. CDR1 is KGHDR, CDR2 SFDVKD, per germline. V was clipped by 4 bases and J by 15 bases; unmatched bases: 9. The CDR3 is 13 amino acids. The CDR3 DNA reads TGTGCCACCAGTGACTCGGGACAGGGTGGTCGGTTCTTC. Amino acid sequence: CATSDSGQGGRFF.

Regarding this clonotype: At one end the junction does not follow the germline gene, possibly because of a read error. This chain connects TRBV15 to TRBJ2-1, with D possibly matching TRBD1 (5 bases). The CDR3 loop spans 10 amino acids. Germline loops: CDR1 LNHNV, CDR2 YYDKDF (reference sequence). The CDR3 spells CATSTNRWVF. In DNA form, the CDR3 reads TGTGCCACCAGCACCAACAGGTGGGTCTTC.

The rearrangement links TRBV4-3 to TRBJ2-3, with TRBD2 matching 11 bases. The V gene end was trimmed by 1 base and the J gene end by 6 bases; junction bases not matched to a gene: 6. The germline CDR1 and CDR2 sequences are LGHNA and YSLEER. This CDR3 contains 16 residues. CDR3 region: CASSQGLAGGADTQYF. The CDR3 DNA sequence: TGCGCCAGCAGCCAAGGCCTAGCGGGAGGAGCGGATACGCAGTATTTT.